These 7 T cell receptor beta chains came from one sample sequenced in a study of Ad26.COV2.S vaccination and SARS-CoV-2 variants. The method was immunoSEQ multiplex PCR; TCRdb's version includes in-frame clones alone and lacks a portion of them. The profile covers about half a million clones, with about nine tenths appearing a single time and roughly 1.7% taken by the ten largest. As for treatment: about 20 received Ad26.COV2.S at low or high dose, single or two shots; about five received placebo; per-sample allocation not given. On day 63 after the first injection, vaccine and placebo recipients gave samples. The starting material was peripheral blood, obtained in a trial of Ad26.COV2.S vaccine versus placebo. Receptor source: a person between 18 and 60 years old who received the Ad26.COV2.S COVID-19 vaccine or a placebo.

The chain has TRBV6-2 or TRBV6-3 and TRBJ2-7; perhaps D is TRBD1 or TRBD2 (6 bases each). The CDR3 length is 14 residues. The germline V gene encodes CDR1 MNHEY and CDR2 SVGEGT. V was clipped by 9 bases and J by 0 bases, with 15 bases between them. CDR3 sequence: CASSGQSLSYEQYF. The CDR3 DNA is TGTGCCAGTAGCGGACAGTCACTCTCCTACGAGCAGTACTTC.

The chain is built from TRBV6-5 and TRBJ2-1; the D is unclear. The CDR3 is 15 amino acids. V lost 8 bases and J lost 5, with 19 bases in between. Germline assignment: CDR1 MNHEY and CDR2 SVGAGI. CDR3: CASYGLRTDDNEQFF. CDR3 DNA: TGTGCCAGCTACGGCCTTAGGACGGATGACAATGAGCAGTTCTTC.

A remark on this clone: Other DNA sequences in this sample translate to the same CDR3. The chain links TRBV28 to TRBJ2-7, with 7 nucleotides matching TRBD1. The CDR3 contains 13 residues. J was trimmed by 2 bases and V by 6 bases; bases with no gene match: 4. Germline assignment: CDR1 MDHEN and CDR2 SYDVKM. In nucleotides, the CDR3 is TGTGCCAGCAGCCTACAGGGGCCCTACGAGCAGTACTTC. Translated, it gives CASSLQGPYEQYF.

V gene TRBV5-1 combines with J gene TRBJ1-1; D is unresolved. CDR1 is SGHRS and CDR2 is YFSETQ in the germline V gene. The CDR3 runs 11 residues. V lost 1 base and J 7 bases, leaving 5 bases between the germline ends. CDR3 residues: CASSLLGEAFF. In DNA, the CDR3 is TGCGCCAGCAGCTTGTTGGGTGAAGCTTTCTTT.

The V gene is TRBV14, the J gene TRBJ2-2; D call uncertain. V lost 4 bases and J 6 bases, leaving 9 bases between the germline ends. Germline V gene lookup returns CDR1 SGHDN and CDR2 FVKESK. The CDR3 is 13 residues long. The CDR3 DNA sequence: TGTGCCAGCAGCCCCGGCCGACCCGGGGAGCTGTTTTTT. This gives the protein CASSPGRPGELFF.

The rearrangement joins TRBV7-3 to TRBJ1-5; D not resolved. From germline, CDR1 is SGHTA and CDR2 FQGTGA. This CDR3 spans 10 amino acids. V shed 6 bases and J shed 5 bases, with 2 bases lying between them. The DNA of the CDR3 is TGTGCCAGCAGGTATCAGCCCCAGCATTTT. It is translated as CASRYQPQHF.

The genes are TRBV28 and TRBJ2-1; the match to TRBD2 covers 9 bases. Germline CDR1 reads MDHEN; CDR2 reads SYDVKM. The CDR3 is 12 amino acids. With 11 bases clipped from V and 4 bases from J, the junction kept 3 bases outside the gene matches. This CDR3 reads CASTSGYNEQFF. DNA of the CDR3: TGTGCCTCGACTAGCGGATACAATGAGCAGTTCTTC.